Listed here is a single T cell receptor beta chain. Its antigen is unknown. V shed 0 bases, J shed 5 bases, and the junction held 7 bases outside the gene matches. Per the germline V gene, CDR1 is LGHNA and CDR2 is YSLEER. This CDR3 contains 17 residues. Clones were sequenced by immunoSEQ multiplex PCR, and TCRdb holds only the in-frame ones, with some missing. There are 140,000 to 150,000 clones in the sample; 80% to 95% occur only once, and about 3.5% lies in the top ten. The data derive from a study of T cell responses to AZD1222 COVID-19 vaccine. Points from the study as a whole: The span of vaccine-associated CD4 TCRs extended across spike, with dominance at 160-218 and 743-854. Repertoire sampling happened only post peak T cell response. Increases in Spike-specific TCR breadth and depth were seen after two AZD1222 doses. Among those given AZD1222, only five or six were seropositive at baseline.

This material consisted of peripheral blood, taken 28 days after the second AZD1222 dose. This chain joins TRBV4-3 and TRBJ1-5, with 10 nucleotides matching TRBD1. The receptor's source is an adult who received the AZD1222 COVID-19 vaccine. DNA for the CDR3: TGCGCCAGCAGCCAAGATCTCTGGACAGGGGGGCATCAGCCCCAGCATTTT. This encodes CASSQDLWTGGHQPQHF.